Given below is one T cell receptor (beta chain) in context. Its antigen is not known. The germline V gene has CDR1 LGHNA and CDR2 YSLEER. The CDR3 covers 18 residues. V lost 3 bases, J lost 0 bases, and 8 bases stayed unmatched. Everyone who gave samples was a healthy Caucasian. MiXCR, run by TCRdb on the 5' RACE reads, gives a single entry per CDR3 protein. The table records some 460,000 distinct CDR3 sequences, approximately 15% of them present only once. This sample was taken from a study of identical twins. General study points: Models came in too low on out-of-frame TCR alpha sharing in monozygotic twins. The abundant beta clonotypes from cord blood had fewer insertions, and memory repertoires had none of this.

These sequences were also reported in another study, on yellow fever vaccine responses in identical twins.

The source is a woman aged 18-29 years in good health. The sample was CD4+ T cells sorted from blood. V usage is TRBV4-3 and J usage is TRBJ2-3; 11 bases are shared with TRBD2. Written as DNA, the CDR3 is TGCGCCAGCAGCCATACTTCCTGGACTAGCGGGAGCACAGATACGCAGTATTTT. Its translation is CASSHTSWTSGSTDTQYF.